One sample yielded the 27 T cell receptor beta chains listed below, sequenced in a study of blood T cell repertoires in COVID-19. Data came from immunoSEQ multiplex PCR; TCRdb stores just in-frame clones and leaves some out. The repertoire holds more than 75,000 clones, about 80% seen once, with 10% to 15% in the top ten. The sequencing sample was made of peripheral blood. All receptors come from a human donor in a cohort sampled during active COVID-19.

The rearrangement links TRBV5-1 to TRBJ2-2; D uncertain. The V end was cut by 2 bases, the J end by 2 bases, with 7 bases between. Looked up from germline, CDR1 is SGHRS and CDR2 is YFSETQ. The CDR3 contains 14 residues. CDR3 nucleotide sequence: TGCGCCAGCAGCTTTGGCGGTAACACCGGGGAGCTGTTTTTT. Translating gives CASSFGGNTGELFF. Variable domain in full (rest from reference TRBV5-1 and TRBJ2-2): KAGVTQTPRYLIKTRGQQVTLSCSPISGHRSVSWYQQTPGQGLQFLFEYFSETQRNKGNFPGRFSGRQFSNSRSEMNVSTLELGDSALYLCASSFGGNTGELFFGEGSRLTVL.

The chain joins TRBV5-4 to TRBJ2-3, with 12 bases matching TRBD2. Germline CDR1 reads SGHNT; CDR2 reads YYREEE (reference sequence). V gave up 4 bases and J gave up 2 bases; unmatched junction bases: 5. The CDR3 runs to 16 residues. The CDR3 loop is CASSRLAGEDTDTQYF. The CDR3 DNA sequence: TGTGCCAGCAGCAGACTAGCGGGAGAAGACACAGATACGCAGTATTTT.

The V call is TRBV6-5, the J call TRBJ2-7; weak D call: TRBD1 (5 bases). This CDR3 is 13 amino acids long. Germline V gives CDR1 MNHEY, CDR2 SVGAGI. V lost 3 bases to trimming and J lost 6 bases, with 12 bases between them. This CDR3 is CASSYNPGREQYF. CDR3 sequence (DNA): TGTGCCAGCAGTTATAACCCAGGGCGCGAGCAGTACTTC.

The rearrangement joins TRBV4-2 to TRBJ2-7; tentative D call: TRBD2 (6 bases). The CDR3 has 13 amino acids. Trimming left V 0 bases short and J 7 bases short, with 10 bases between. CDR1 and CDR2 (germline): LGHNA, YNFKEQ. Written as DNA, the CDR3 is TGTGCCAGCAGCCAAGATAAGGGGAGGGAGCAGTACTTC. Amino acids: CASSQDKGREQYF.

The chain joins TRBV3-1 (or the pseudogene TRBV3-2) to TRBJ2-7; 8 bases line up with TRBD2. The CDR3 covers 13 residues. J gave up 6 bases and V 3 bases, and 4 bases lay outside the gene matches. CDR1 LGHDT and CDR2 YNNKEL come from the germline V gene (reference sequence). CDR3 in DNA: TGTGCCAGCAGCCATCTAGCGGGTGCCGAGCAGTACTTC. Translation gives CASSHLAGAEQYF.

This clone was detected a few times. The genes are TRBV2 and TRBJ2-2; tentative D call: TRBD1 (6 bases). Trimming left V 7 bases short and J 1 base short, with 13 bases between. Germline V gene lookup returns CDR1 SNHLY and CDR2 FYNNEI. The CDR3 is 15 amino acids. The CDR3 protein is CASTWTRGNTGELFF. Written as DNA, the CDR3 is TGTGCCAGCACCTGGACCAGGGGGAACACCGGGGAGCTGTTTTTT.

This clone was found a few times. The chain combines TRBV7-9 with TRBJ2-3; 9 positions match TRBD2. Germline CDR1 and CDR2: SEHNR and FQNEAQ (reference sequence). The CDR3 contains 17 residues. V was clipped by 5 bases and J by 6 bases; unmatched bases: 15. The DNA of the CDR3 is TGTGCCAGCAGCGTAGAAGAACGTAGCGGGGGACGGGATACGCAGTATTTT. This translates into CASSVEERSGGRDTQYF.

This chain links TRBV18 with TRBJ1-1, with D possibly being TRBD1 (5 bases). V gave up 3 bases and J gave up 5 bases, with 10 bases separating them. This CDR3 is built from 13 residues. CDR1 and CDR2 (germline): KGHSH, LQKENI. CDR3 loop: CASSPDGATEAFF. The CDR3 coding sequence is TGTGCCAGCTCACCCGATGGGGCTACTGAAGCTTTCTTT.

The DNA of the CDR3 is TGTGCCAGCAGCGTAGCTATATACGGGACAGGGGCTGAAGCTTTCTTT. As protein: CASSVAIYGTGAEAFF. The chain joins TRBV9 to TRBJ1-1, with 10 bases matching TRBD1. The CDR3 totals 16 residues. CDR1 and CDR2 from the germline V gene are SGDLS and YYNGEE. Germline trimming cut 0 bases from V and 6 bases from J; bases unmatched to any gene: 8.

In DNA, the CDR3 is TGCGCCAGCAGGGATCAGGGGTTCAATGAGCAGTTCTTC. Translated, it gives CASRDQGFNEQFF. V is TRBV5-1 and J is TRBJ2-1; TRBD1 might be the D (6 bases). The CDR3 is 13 residues long. V was pared by 5 bases and J by 6 bases, with 12 bases between. CDR1 and CDR2 from the germline V gene are SGHRS and YFSETQ.

The V and J genes are TRBV4-1 and TRBJ1-3; D ambiguous. This CDR3 contains 15 residues. Germline CDR1 is MGHRA and CDR2 is YSYEKL. V was clipped by 4 bases and J by 0 bases, with 10 bases between them. CDR3 region: CASSLRENSGNTIYF. The CDR3 DNA follows: TGCGCCAGCAGCCTAAGGGAGAACTCTGGAAACACCATATATTTT.

V and J are TRBV7-8 and TRBJ1-6, with D maybe TRBD1 (5 bases). Germline CDR1 is SGHVS and CDR2 is FQNEAQ. Trimming pared 1 base from V and 0 bases from J, leaving 10 bases between. The CDR3 sequence is 17 residues long. The chain's CDR3 is CASSLVSDSSYNSPLHF. The CDR3 DNA reads as TGTGCCAGCAGCTTAGTGAGCGACAGCTCCTATAATTCACCCCTCCACTTT. Full variable domain (missing parts from reference TRBV7-8 and TRBJ1-6): GAGVSQSPRYKVAKRGQDVALRCDPISGHVSLFWYQQALGQGPEFLTYFQNEAQLDKSGLPSDRFFAERPEGSVSTLKIQRTQQEDSAVYLCASSLVSDSSYNSPLHFGNGTRLTVT.

The genes are TRBV10-1 and TRBJ1-4; TRBD1 matches 10 bases. CDR1 and CDR2 (germline): WNHNN, SYGVQD (reference sequence). There are 15 residues in the CDR3. V dropped 4 bases and J dropped 6; count of bases not matched to a gene: 5. CDR3 protein: CASSGSGTGDEKLFF. The CDR3 DNA reads TGCGCCAGCAGTGGGTCCGGGACAGGGGATGAAAAACTGTTTTTT.

The J gene is TRBJ2-1, the V gene TRBV19; TRBD2 agrees at 10 bases. This CDR3 comprises 19 residues. J lost 1 base, V lost 6 bases, and 15 bases had no gene match. From germline, CDR1 is LNHDA and CDR2 SQIVND (reference sequence). CDR3 in amino acids: CASSPTLSLAGVSYNEQFF. The CDR3, as DNA: TGTGCCAGTAGCCCCACCCTTTCTCTAGCGGGGGTTTCCTACAATGAGCAGTTCTTC.

The V gene is TRBV4-2, the J gene TRBJ2-5, with a weak D call TRBD2 (6 bases). V was trimmed by 1 base and J by 7 bases, leaving 7 bases between them. Germline V gives CDR1 LGHNA, CDR2 YNFKEQ. CDR3 length: 12 residues. This CDR3 is CASSQGLGTQYF. The CDR3 nucleotides read TGTGCCAGCAGCCAAGGACTAGGGACCCAGTACTTC.

This rearrangement joins TRBV6-5 to TRBJ1-6; 9 nucleotides match TRBD1. Per germline, CDR1 MNHEY and CDR2 SVGAGI. Trimming cost V 4 bases and J 11 bases; bases outside gene matches: 9. The CDR3 length is 15 residues. The chain's CDR3 is CASSWGGQGGAPLHF. CDR3 in DNA: TGTGCCAGCAGTTGGGGGGGACAGGGTGGTGCACCCCTCCACTTT.

The chain joins TRBV5-4 to TRBJ2-3, with 7 bases lining up with TRBD1. This CDR3 has 16 amino acids. Germline values: CDR1 SGHNT, CDR2 YYREEE (reference sequence). The V gene end was trimmed by 6 bases and the J gene end by 3 bases; junction bases not matched to a gene: 13. CDR3 DNA: TGTGCCAGCACCCCAGGGGGATTTTTTTCTACAGATACGCAGTATTTT. It translates to CASTPGGFFSTDTQYF.

The V and J genes are TRBV2 and TRBJ2-7; the match to TRBD2 covers 7 bases. V gave up 1 base and J gave up 6 bases; unmatched junction bases: 6. CDR1 and CDR2 from the germline V gene are SNHLY and FYNNEI. This CDR3 contains 14 residues. This chain's CDR3 is CASSEGLAGIEQYF. The CDR3 DNA reads as TGTGCCAGCAGTGAAGGGTTAGCGGGCATCGAGCAGTACTTC.

A few counts support this clone. V usage is TRBV10-1 and J usage is TRBJ1-1; the match to TRBD1 covers 7 bases. CDR3 length: 14 residues. The germline V gene has CDR1 WNHNN and CDR2 SYGVQD (reference sequence). J was trimmed by 3 bases and V by 2 bases; bases with no gene match: 3. CDR3 nucleotide sequence: TGCGCCAGCAGTGAGCAACAGGGGTACACTGAAGCTTTCTTT. Its translation is CASSEQQGYTEAFF.

The chain employs TRBV28 and TRBJ1-1; D might be TRBD1 (5 bases). V lost 4 bases and J 1 base, leaving 13 bases between the germline ends. Germline CDR1 MDHEN, CDR2 SYDVKM. The CDR3 loop spans 15 amino acids. CDR3 amino acids: CASSWGLNSNTEAFF. CDR3 sequence (DNA): TGTGCCAGCAGTTGGGGACTCAATTCGAACACTGAAGCTTTCTTT.

The sample holds one count of this clone. The gene calls are TRBV13 and TRBJ1-6; 9 nucleotides align to TRBD1. The CDR3 runs to 16 residues. Germline V lookup: CDR1 PRHDT, CDR2 FYEKMQ (reference sequence). With V trimmed by 0 bases and J by 9 bases, 6 bases remained unmatched. The CDR3 here is CASSLGRDRVFSPLHF. CDR3 nucleotide sequence: TGTGCCAGCAGCTTAGGACGGGACAGGGTGTTTTCACCCCTCCACTTT.

This clone showed up just once. V is TRBV10-3 and J is TRBJ2-5; TRBD2 matches at 11 bases. Germline values: CDR1 ENHRY, CDR2 SYGVKD. V lost 3 bases to trimming and J lost 3 bases; unmatched junction nucleotides: 3. The CDR3 consists of 15 residues. The CDR3 DNA reads as TGTGCCATCAGTGATTTGACTAGCGGGGAAGAGACCCAGTACTTC. Protein product: CAISDLTSGEETQYF.

V gene TRBV10-1 combines with J gene TRBJ2-7, with TRBD2 identical over 8 bases. Germline V CDR1 and CDR2: WNHNN, SYGVQD (reference sequence). The trim removed 4 bases at V and 3 bases at J, leaving 5 bases unmatched. The CDR3 loop spans 14 amino acids. The CDR3 sequence is CASSGLSGSYEQYF. In DNA form, the CDR3 reads TGCGCCAGCAGTGGACTAAGCGGGAGCTACGAGCAGTACTTC.

The chain couples TRBV10-3 to TRBJ1-6; D remains unclear. Trimming left V 6 bases short and J 8 bases short, with 8 bases between. The CDR3 is made up of 12 amino acids. Germline V CDR1 and CDR2: ENHRY, SYGVKD. For the CDR3, the DNA is TGTGCCATCAGCTCCCAGGATTCACCCCTCCACTTT. Translating gives CAISSQDSPLHF.

This chain's CDR3 is CASSQTGQGAGETQYF. CDR3 DNA sequence: TGTGCCAGCAGCCAGACGGGACAGGGGGCAGGCGAGACCCAGTACTTC. The gene calls are TRBV3-1 (or the pseudogene TRBV3-2) and TRBJ2-5; 12 bases agree with TRBD1. V shed 3 bases and J 5 bases; nucleotides not matched to a gene: 7. Germline V gives CDR1 LGHDT, CDR2 YNNKEL (reference sequence). The CDR3 totals 16 residues.

This clone came up once. This chain uses TRBV10-3 with TRBJ2-7; TRBD1 agrees at 8 bases. Germline CDR1 reads ENHRY; CDR2 reads SYGVKD. The CDR3 has 12 amino acids. V was pared by 6 bases and J by 5 bases, with 3 bases of the junction left unmatched. The CDR3 protein is CAISTGGHEQYF. CDR3 in DNA: TGTGCCATCAGCACAGGGGGGCACGAGCAGTACTTC.

The chain has TRBV30 and TRBJ1-6, with 7 bases identical to TRBD1. V shed 0 bases, J shed 2 bases, and the junction held 7 bases outside the gene matches. Looked up from germline, CDR1 is GTSNPN and CDR2 is SVGIG (reference sequence). CDR3 length equals 17 residues. Written as DNA, the CDR3 is TGTGCCTGGAGTGTAAGTGACAGGGAGGCCTATAATTCACCCCTCCACTTT. Translation: CAWSVSDREAYNSPLHF.